At least ten counts were recorded for the clone carrying this T cell receptor (beta chain). The antigen remains undetermined. The source of the sample is a study of beta chain features in type 1 diabetes. Looking at the study overall: Sorted cells from all samples, numbering 100 million to 120 million, were examined.

General study results and limits: Patients and controls would be equally affected if PCR favored shorter templates.

The entirety of the isolated RNA underwent reverse transcription, so expressed TCRB transcripts were sequenced. Generated by immunoSEQ multiplex PCR, the TCRdb table keeps only in-frame clones and is missing some. Of 130,000 to 150,000 clones in the sample, 6.9% were seen once. CD45RO/CCR7/CD25/CD127/CD95/CD27 sorting isolated CD4+ naive, central memory, regulatory and stem cell-like memory cells. All of the sorted populations showed purity greater than 95%. The V and J ends lost 6 bases and 1 base respectively, with 8 bases between them. The CDR3 is 13 amino acids. Germline CDR1 and CDR2: SGHTA and FQGNSA.

This sequence joins TRBV7-2 and TRBJ2-3; D ambiguous. The sequence derives from a woman in her thirties in good health. Sequences were obtained from central memory CD4+ T cells from blood. The CDR3 region is CASRVGGTDTQYF. The CDR3 nucleotides are TGTGCCAGCAGAGTTGGAGGCACAGATACGCAGTATTTT.